The source of this T cell receptor (beta chain) is a study of CD8 T cells in Susac syndrome. Random hexamers were used to reverse transcribe 0.5 to 1 ug of RNA. TCRdb re-derived calls from the immunoSEQ multiplex PCR reads in MiXCR, one entry per CDR3 protein. The sample comprises some 180,000 distinct CDR3 sequences, 93% of which are singletons, and around 0.1% rests with the top ten. TEMRA cells were FACS-enriched and CD8+ and CD4+ T cells negatively isolated. This clonotype was counted a single time. Deletions cut 3 bases from V and 3 bases from J, with 3 bases between. Germline CDR1 and CDR2: SQVTM and ANQGSEA. CDR3 length equals 12 residues.

This TCR came from a human donor in good health. The chain carries TRBV29-1 and TRBJ2-6; D is uncertain. Sequencing was done on a sample of CD4+ T cells from PBMCs. CDR3 bases: TGCAGCGTTGACATTGGGGCCAACGTCCTGACTTTC. Its translation: CSVDIGANVLTF.